Following are 5 T cell receptor beta chains from one sample sequenced in a study of human T cells and chemical hapten exposure. This sample's time point: patch test 2, 6 weeks after DPC sensitization. Treatment reported: therapeutic diphenylcyclopropenone sensitization with weekly scalp DPC. TCRdb reprocessed the RACE reads via MiXCR and lists one record per CDR3 protein. This sample yields 120,000 to 150,000 distinct CDR3 sequences, of which approximately 12% are seen a single time; 1.4% belongs to the top ten. Sequences were derived from whole blood, sampled in connection with sensitization to the hapten diphenylcyclopropenone (DPC). The receptor set was obtained from a woman aged 45 to 65 with alopecia areata. Some clones in this sample may be carry-over from other donors' samples.

The chain employs TRBV11-3 and TRBJ1-1; D is perhaps TRBD1 (5 bases). The CDR3 runs 14 residues. Trimming removed 5 bases at V and 6 bases at J, with 16 bases between. Germline CDR1 reads SGHNT; CDR2 reads YENEEA. Here the CDR3 reads CASSPKAAGAEAFF. CDR3 sequence (DNA): TGTGCCAGCAGCCCAAAGGCGGCGGGGGCTGAAGCTTTCTTT.

CDR3 in DNA: TGTGCCAGCAGTTCCCACATCGATAGCAATCAGCCCCAGCATTTT. It yields the protein CASSSHIDSNQPQHF. The gene calls are TRBV28 and TRBJ1-5; D is uncertain. The germline V gene encodes CDR1 MDHEN and CDR2 SYDVKM. The CDR3 consists of 15 residues. V gave up 4 bases and J gave up 0 bases, with 10 bases separating them.

The chain employs TRBV14 and TRBJ2-1; D not certain. This CDR3 comprises 14 residues. Germline CDR1 and CDR2: SGHDN and FVKESK. The ends were cut back, 5 bases at V and 8 bases at J, with 16 bases in the middle. CDR3 sequence reads: CASSSDARWDEQFF. DNA of the CDR3: TGTGCCAGCAGCTCAGACGCTAGATGGGATGAGCAGTTCTTC.

This clonotype was detected only a few times. The chain couples TRBV9 to TRBJ2-5, with TRBD1 matching 9 bases. Germline V gene lookup returns CDR1 SGDLS and CDR2 YYNGEE. With V trimmed by 0 bases and J by 4 bases, 10 bases remained unmatched. The CDR3 totals 17 residues. For the CDR3, the DNA is TGTGCCAGCAGCGTAGCTACTGGGACAGGGTTACGAGAGACCCAGTACTTC. Encoded protein: CASSVATGTGLRETQYF.

The sample holds a few counts of this clonotype. J is TRBJ1-1 and V is TRBV5-4; no firm D call. The V end was cut by 1 base, the J end by 3 bases, with 10 bases between. The CDR3 totals 14 residues. CDR1 is SGHNT and CDR2 is YYREEE in the germline V gene (reference sequence). CDR3 nucleotides: TGTGCCAGCAGCTTGATAGAGGCGGACACTGAAGCTTTCTTT. This codes for CASSLIEADTEAFF.